The sequence of this T cell receptor beta chain was determined in a study of T cell repertoires in cytomegalovirus infection. In the study overall: TCR beta signatures that were public indicated CMV infection and matching HLA type.

General observations from the study: HLA-C-restricted CMV-specific TCR beta clonotypes were dominant in the ex vivo response. Of the TCR beta families, the public ones yielded a cumulative frequency that identified carriers of CMV plus the relevant HLA.

V lost 0 bases and J lost 13; bases outside the gene matches: 11. This CDR3 has 16 amino acids. CDR1 and CDR2 from the germline V gene are GTSNPN and SVGIG (reference sequence). In TCRdb, the reads were re-called with MiXCR into one record per CDR3 protein. The sample yields approximately 500,000 distinct CDR3 sequences, around 27% seen once. As regards this clonotype: Antigen specificity is unknown.

The clonotype originates from a human donor in good health (CMV status not recorded). Some clones in this sample may be carry-over from other donors' samples. The gene calls are TRBV30 and TRBJ1-6; 11 nucleotides line up with TRBD1. Sequenced material: PBMCs. In DNA form, the CDR3 reads TGTGCCTGGAGTGTACGAACCGGGACAGGGGGTGAGCCCCTCCACTTT. It is translated as CAWSVRTGTGGEPLHF.